Listed here are 13 T cell receptor beta chains from one sample, sequenced in a study of brain T cells in children with intractable seizures. Method: immunoSEQ multiplex PCR; TCRdb's copy keeps in-frame clones and lacks some. The data hold 110,000 or so clones, with 94% observed a single time. The sample was peripheral blood, taken at surgery. Receptors were obtained from a boy in the first two years of life with hemimegalencephaly and intractable seizures.

The chain carries TRBV20-1 and TRBJ2-5, with 9 bases matching TRBD2. V gave up 3 bases and J gave up 0 bases; unmatched junction bases: 20. Germline V gene sequence: CDR1 DFQATT, CDR2 SNEGSKA (reference sequence). The CDR3 is 20 residues long. The DNA for the CDR3 is TGCAGTGCTAGTTGGCTAGCGGGATTCGTCAGGTCCGCAAACCAAGAGACCCAGTACTTC. Protein sequence: CSASWLAGFVRSANQETQYF.

The chain joins TRBV6-5 to TRBJ2-7, with D perhaps assigned TRBD1 or TRBD2 (5 bases each). The CDR3 length is 15 residues. CDR1 and CDR2 (germline): MNHEY, SVGAGI. V was shortened by 7 bases and J by 2 bases, with 18 bases between the two germline ends. The CDR3 region has the DNA TGTGCCAGCATGCTACACCGGGACGGAACCTACGAGCAGTACTTC. It translates to CASMLHRDGTYEQYF.

The genes are TRBV28 and TRBJ1-1; 7 bases line up with TRBD1. Germline V gene data show CDR1 as MDHEN and CDR2 as SYDVKM. The CDR3 has 14 residues. The V gene end was trimmed by 6 bases and the J gene end by 4 bases; junction bases not matched to a gene: 8. The CDR3 DNA sequence: TGTGCCAGCAGGACAGGGTGGCTTGGCACTGAAGCTTTCTTT. Translating gives CASRTGWLGTEAFF.

The chain is built from TRBV19 and TRBJ1-5, with a possible D match to TRBD1 (5 bases). The CDR3 is 15 amino acids. V gave up 3 bases and J gave up 11 bases, with 20 bases separating them. CDR1 is LNHDA and CDR2 is SQIVND in the germline V gene (reference sequence). CDR3 sequence (DNA): TGTGCCAGTAGTATGGGTTGGGGGGACTATGGAGCCCAGCATTTT. This codes for CASSMGWGDYGAQHF.

CDR3 loop: CASSTRTGAGDQPQHF. DNA of the CDR3: TGTGCCAGCAGCACTCGGACAGGGGCAGGAGATCAGCCCCAGCATTTT. The V call is TRBV6-6, the J call TRBJ1-5; 9 positions match TRBD1. J was trimmed by 5 bases and V by 6 bases; bases with no gene match: 11. This CDR3 has 16 amino acids. Germline-derived CDR1 and CDR2 are MNHNY and SVGAGI (reference sequence).

The count of this clone is one. The genes are TRBV4-3 and TRBJ1-1, with a tentative D call TRBD1 (6 bases). Germline lookup yields CDR1 LGHNA and CDR2 YSLEER. V shed 3 bases and J shed 4 bases, with 12 bases lying between them. This CDR3 has 14 amino acids. The CDR3 DNA reads as TGCGCCAGCAGCCAGGACGGGGGGCTCACTGAAGCTTTCTTT. Amino acids: CASSQDGGLTEAFF.

This rearrangement joins TRBV5-6 to TRBJ2-7; D may correspond to TRBD1 or TRBD2 (6 bases each). Trimming took 6 bases from V and 0 from J, leaving 16 bases between them. The length of the CDR3 is 15 residues. Per the germline V gene, CDR1 is SGHDT and CDR2 is YYEEEE. CDR3 nucleotides: TGTGCCAGCACCCGAGGGGGGCAGTCCTCCTACGAGCAGTACTTC. Protein: CASTRGGQSSYEQYF.

V gene TRBV2 combines with J gene TRBJ1-2; 8 bases align to TRBD1. Per the germline V gene, CDR1 is SNHLY and CDR2 is FYNNEI. This CDR3 comprises 14 residues. V dropped 6 bases and J dropped 5; count of bases not matched to a gene: 8. CDR3 nucleotides: TGTGCCAGCAGCCCCGGGACAGGAGCTTATGGCTACACCTTC. Translation: CASSPGTGAYGYTF.

The chain employs TRBV30 and TRBJ2-4; D gene uncertain. The CDR3 sequence is 13 residues long. Germline CDR1 reads GTSNPN; CDR2 reads SVGIG (reference sequence). The CDR3 coding sequence is TGTGCTGCCCTAGTGGTAGCCAAAAACATTCAGTACTTC. Protein: CAALVVAKNIQYF. Variable domain in full (rest from reference TRBV30 and TRBJ2-4): SQTIHQWPATLVQPVGSPLSLECTVEGTSNPNLYWYRQAAGRGLQLLFYSVGIGQISSEVPQNLSASRPQDRQFILSSKKLLLSDSGFYLCAALVVAKNIQYFGAGTRLSVL.

The rearrangement joins TRBV6-2 or TRBV6-3 to TRBJ2-1; no firm D call. The V gene lost 3 bases and the J gene lost 9 bases, with 9 bases spanning the gap. Per germline, CDR1 MNHEY and CDR2 SVGEGT. CDR3 length equals 12 residues. The CDR3, as DNA: TGTGCCAGCAGTTATGGACCGGGTGAGCAGTTCTTC. Translating gives CASSYGPGEQFF.

The table lists this clone with a count of one. This chain joins TRBV10-3 and TRBJ2-7; 7 bases fit TRBD2. Germline V lookup: CDR1 ENHRY, CDR2 SYGVKD. CDR3 length: 13 amino acids. Trimming at V came to 4 bases and at J to 4 bases, leaving 4 bases not matched to a gene. The CDR3 is CAISAGGLYEQYF. The CDR3 nucleotides are TGTGCCATCAGTGCGGGGGGATTATACGAGCAGTACTTC.

This chain connects TRBV28 to TRBJ1-2; D gene uncertain. The CDR3 totals 14 residues. V was clipped by 7 bases and J by 4 bases, with 16 bases between them. The germline gives CDR1 MDHEN, CDR2 SYDVKM. The CDR3 sequence is CASIPGLRAYGYTF. CDR3 nucleotide sequence: TGTGCCAGCATTCCGGGGTTGAGGGCCTATGGCTACACCTTC.

The chain employs TRBV6-2 or TRBV6-3 and TRBJ1-1; D may be TRBD1 (5 bases). The CDR3 loop spans 12 amino acids. Germline lookup yields CDR1 MNHEY and CDR2 SVGEGT. V lost 5 bases, J lost 11 bases, and 15 bases lay in between. DNA of the CDR3: TGTGCCAGCAGTCAACACGTCGAGGGGGCTTTCTTT. Its protein is CASSQHVEGAFF.